The following is a TCR beta chain sequence with its context. This entry is derived from a study of blood T cell repertoires in COVID-19. In the study overall: The analysed material was cDNA or gDNA that came from T cells, B-cell-depleted T cells, or PBMCs.

As originally analysed: Amplified reference gene primers provided the basis for estimating nucleated cell counts. Generated by immunoSEQ multiplex PCR, the TCRdb table keeps only in-frame clones and is missing some. V and J calls and clone size are those listed in that table; D and trimming were worked out from the DNA. The table lists over 35,000 clones, almost 95% of them singletons, with approximately 8.3% in the top ten. V trimming: 4 bases; J trimming: 4 bases; junction bases outside the gene matches: 7. This CDR3 contains 15 residues. Germline CDR1 and CDR2: MDHEN and SYDVKM. The chain has TRBV28 and TRBJ1-1, with 9 bases matching TRBD1. The sequencing input was peripheral blood. The sequence came from a man in his fifties or sixties with active COVID-19. Here the CDR3 reads CASSWGTGRVTEAFF. In DNA form, the CDR3 reads TGTGCCAGCAGTTGGGGGACAGGGAGGGTCACTGAAGCTTTCTTT.